What follows are 26 T cell receptor beta chains derived from one specimen sequenced in a study of shared clonotypes between healthy human individuals. TCRdb's table, derived via immunoSEQ multiplex PCR, lists solely in-frame clones and lacks some. This table has 850,000 to 1,200,000 clones, 65% to 75% appearing once. Sequenced: memory CD4+ T cells sorted from blood. As for subset: CD45RA-negative fraction. The receptors derive from a man aged 18 to 29 in good health.

The chain couples TRBV5-4 to TRBJ2-7; TRBD1 aligns across 8 bases. V shed 3 bases and J 6 bases; nucleotides not matched to a gene: 11. Germline values: CDR1 SGHNT, CDR2 YYREEE (reference sequence). The CDR3 length is 15 residues. CDR3 in amino acids: CASSSRTGLGSEQYF. CDR3 nucleotides: TGTGCCAGCAGCTCACGGACAGGGCTGGGGAGCGAGCAGTACTTC.

This clone turned up a few times. The chain couples TRBV10-1 to TRBJ1-1, with TRBD1 matching 8 bases. The V gene's germline CDR1 is WNHNN and CDR2 SYGVQD (reference sequence). V dropped 4 bases and J dropped 12; count of bases not matched to a gene: 10. The CDR3 is 13 amino acids. Written as DNA, the CDR3 is TGCGCCAGCAGTGGATCCGGGACAGGACTTCCTTTCTTT. It codes for CASSGSGTGLPFF.

V is TRBV11-1 and J is TRBJ1-6, with a tentative D call TRBD1 (5 bases). This CDR3 region has 14 residues. Germline CDR1 is SGHAT and CDR2 is FQDESV (reference sequence). The V and J ends lost 5 bases and 7 bases respectively, with 12 bases between them. DNA for the CDR3: TGTGCCAGCAGCCCCGGGGGAGAAAATTCACCCCTCCACTTT. Its translation: CASSPGGENSPLHF.

This clone was recorded only once. The rearrangement uses TRBV7-2 and TRBJ2-7, with 10 bases lining up with TRBD1. With V trimmed by 3 bases and J by 3 bases, 8 bases remained unmatched. Germline CDR1 reads SGHTA; CDR2 reads FQGNSA. This CDR3 has 16 amino acids. The CDR3 DNA is TGTGCCAGCAGCTTTCAGGGTGGGACAGGGGTCTACGAGCAGTACTTC. Its translation: CASSFQGGTGVYEQYF.

V is TRBV5-1 and J is TRBJ2-3; 9 positions agree with TRBD2. The CDR3 extends over 15 amino acids. Trimming took 5 bases from V and 4 from J; bases not matched to a gene: 8. CDR1 and CDR2 (germline): SGHRS, YFSETQ. The CDR3 spells CASRKQRGVADTQYF. DNA of the CDR3: TGCGCCAGCAGGAAACAGCGGGGGGTAGCAGATACGCAGTATTTT.

This clone was counted once. The chain uses TRBV6-4 and TRBJ1-3; no clear D gene. Germline V gene sequence: CDR1 MRHNA, CDR2 SNTAGT. V dropped 6 bases and J dropped 3 bases, with 12 bases sitting between them. The CDR3 has 14 residues. CDR3 sequence: CASSREAFGNTIYF. The DNA for the CDR3 is TGTGCCAGCAGCCGGGAGGCCTTTGGAAACACCATATATTTT.

The chain joins TRBV5-6 to TRBJ2-3, with D possibly being TRBD1 (5 bases). Trimming left V 4 bases short and J 2 bases short, with 14 bases between. The CDR3 covers 15 residues. The V gene's germline CDR1 is SGHDT and CDR2 YYEEEE. The CDR3 sequence is CASSPGLGVTDTQYF. The CDR3, as DNA: TGTGCCAGCAGCCCAGGGCTAGGGGTCACAGATACGCAGTATTTT. Full variable domain (remainder filled in from reference TRBV5-6 and TRBJ2-3): DAGVTQSPTHLIKTRGQQVTLRCSPKSGHDTVSWYQQALGQGPQFIFQYYEEEERQRGNFPDRFSGHQFPNYSSELNVNALLLGDSALYLCASSPGLGVTDTQYFGPGTRLTVL.

The gene calls are TRBV5-6 and TRBJ2-6; D is unclear. From germline, CDR1 is SGHDT and CDR2 YYEEEE. Trimming took off 4 bases at V and 0 bases at J, with 8 bases between the two ends. CDR3 size: 15 residues. The DNA of the CDR3 is TGTGCCAGCAGCCTGCCAAACTCTGGGGCCAACGTCCTGACTTTC. Its translation is CASSLPNSGANVLTF.

This chain connects TRBV4-3 to TRBJ1-2; 8 bases align to TRBD1. Germline CDR1 reads LGHNA; CDR2 reads YSLEER. CDR3 size: 15 residues. J lost 0 bases, V lost 4 bases, and 4 bases had no gene match. The CDR3 reads CASSRDRGANYGYTF. The CDR3 region has the DNA TGCGCCAGCAGCCGTGACAGGGGAGCTAACTATGGCTACACCTTC.

The chain is built from TRBV10-1 and TRBJ2-7; D call uncertain. The ends were cut back, 10 bases at V and 1 base at J, with 20 bases in the middle. CDR3 length equals 15 residues. Germline CDR1 and CDR2: WNHNN and SYGVQD (reference sequence). The DNA for the CDR3 is TGCGCCACTCCGACCCCAACTCGAGATTCCTACGAGCAGTACTTC. This translates into CATPTPTRDSYEQYF.

For this clone: Other DNA sequences in the same sample also yield this CDR3. The rearrangement uses TRBV5-1 and TRBJ2-1; D gene unclear. Germline lookup yields CDR1 SGHRS and CDR2 YFSETQ. The CDR3 loop spans 14 amino acids. The V end lost 0 bases, the J end lost 1 base, and 5 bases lay between the germline ends. CDR3 residues: CASSLGQSYNEQFF. The CDR3 DNA sequence: TGCGCCAGCAGCTTGGGGCAGTCCTACAATGAGCAGTTCTTC.

This chain links TRBV30 with TRBJ1-3; TRBD1 might be the D (6 bases). CDR3 length: 12 amino acids. V was shortened by 3 bases and J by 8 bases, with 11 bases between the two germline ends. Looked up from germline, CDR1 is GTSNPN and CDR2 is SVGIG (reference sequence). CDR3 in DNA: TGTGCCTGGAGAGGGGAGGGGGACACCATATATTTT. It is translated as CAWRGEGDTIYF.

J is TRBJ2-7 and V is TRBV19; D is possibly TRBD2 (7 bases). This CDR3 is built from 15 residues. Germline assignment: CDR1 LNHDA and CDR2 SQIVND (reference sequence). Trimming removed 4 bases at V and 3 bases at J, with 16 bases between. The CDR3 loop is CASSSPGGISYEQYF. In nucleotides, the CDR3 is TGTGCCAGTAGTAGTCCGGGGGGCATAAGCTACGAGCAGTACTTC.

The chain couples TRBV5-4 to TRBJ2-1; D may be TRBD2 (6 bases). CDR1 SGHNT and CDR2 YYREEE come from the germline V gene (reference sequence). The CDR3 runs to 15 residues. Trimming took off 6 bases at V and 9 bases at J, with 22 bases between the two ends. The CDR3 loop is CASTGGAFDPGEQFF. The CDR3 coding sequence is TGTGCCAGCACCGGCGGGGCATTTGACCCTGGTGAGCAGTTCTTC.

The chain combines TRBV19 with TRBJ2-5, with 14 nucleotides matching TRBD2. V shed 3 bases and J 1 base; nucleotides not matched to a gene: 1. The CDR3 is made up of 16 amino acids. Germline lookup yields CDR1 LNHDA and CDR2 SQIVND (reference sequence). The CDR3 loop reads CASSIGTSGSQETQYF. CDR3 coding DNA: TGTGCCAGTAGTATCGGGACTAGCGGGAGCCAAGAGACCCAGTACTTC. Looking up the rest from reference TRBV19 and TRBJ2-5 gives the full variable domain: DGGITQSPKYLFRKEGQNVTLSCEQNLNHDAMYWYRQDPGQGLRLIYYSQIVNDFQKGDIAEGYSVSREKKESFPLTVTSAQKNPTAFYLCASSIGTSGSQETQYFGPGTRLLVL.

The rearrangement uses TRBV5-4 and TRBJ2-1; D perhaps matches TRBD1 (5 bases). The V and J ends lost 1 base and 4 bases respectively, with 15 bases between them. This CDR3 is built from 16 residues. In germline, CDR1 is SGHNT, CDR2 YYREEE (reference sequence). DNA for the CDR3: TGTGCCAGCAGCTTGTCAGGGAAGACCTATTACAATGAGCAGTTCTTC. Its protein product is CASSLSGKTYYNEQFF.

The J gene is TRBJ2-2, the V gene TRBV15; 9 nucleotides match TRBD1. V was pared by 1 base and J by 9 bases, with 6 bases of the junction left unmatched. CDR1 is LNHNV, CDR2 YYDKDF, per germline (reference sequence). This CDR3 has 15 residues. The DNA for the CDR3 is TGTGCCACCAGCAGAGCGTGGGGACAGGGCTGGGAGCTGTTTTTT. Translation: CATSRAWGQGWELFF.

Remarks on this clone: Other DNA sequences within the sample encode an identical CDR3. This sequence joins TRBV7-2 and TRBJ2-5; 13 positions agree with TRBD2. Germline assignment: CDR1 SGHTA and CDR2 FQGNSA. The CDR3 covers 16 residues. After removal of 6 bases from V and 0 bases from J, the junction contained 4 bases not matched to a gene. Here the CDR3 DNA reads TGTGCCAGCAGTTCCGGGACTAGCGGGAACCAAGAGACCCAGTACTTC. This translates into CASSSGTSGNQETQYF.

There are a few counts of this clone. Other DNA sequences in this specimen translate into the identical CDR3. The V call is TRBV7-9, the J call TRBJ2-7; D gene uncertain. V dropped 6 bases and J dropped 5 bases, with 8 bases sitting between them. CDR3 size: 11 residues. Germline-derived CDR1 and CDR2 are SEHNR and FQNEAQ (reference sequence). Here the CDR3 reads CASSPLDEQYF. The CDR3 DNA reads TGTGCCAGCAGTCCCCTGGACGAGCAGTACTTC.

This sequence joins TRBV5-4 and TRBJ2-5, with TRBD2 identical over 8 bases. Germline V gives CDR1 SGHNT, CDR2 YYREEE (reference sequence). CDR3 length: 14 residues. With 3 bases clipped from V and 4 bases from J, the junction kept 5 bases outside the gene matches. CDR3 DNA: TGTGCCAGCAGCTCGGGGGGGCTGGGAGAGACCCAGTACTTC. It translates to CASSSGGLGETQYF.

The chain recombines TRBV5-4 with TRBJ2-6; D may be TRBD2 (6 bases). Germline lookup yields CDR1 SGHNT and CDR2 YYREEE (reference sequence). Trimming left V 1 base short and J 4 bases short, with 12 bases between. CDR3 size: 16 residues. For the CDR3, the DNA is TGTGCCAGCAGCTTGATGGGGGGAGGAGGGGCCAACGTCCTGACTTTC. Protein: CASSLMGGGGANVLTF.

This clone was seen only once. This rearrangement joins TRBV5-4 to TRBJ2-7; 7 bases are shared with TRBD2. Per germline, CDR1 SGHNT and CDR2 YYREEE (reference sequence). This CDR3 contains 14 residues. V dropped 2 bases and J dropped 6; count of bases not matched to a gene: 8. The CDR3 DNA reads as TGTGCCAGCAGCTTCGGTCTAGCGGCGGGCGAGCAGTACTTC. It specifies CASSFGLAAGEQYF.

The V gene is TRBV6-4, the J gene TRBJ2-1, with TRBD2 identical over 8 bases. Germline V gives CDR1 MRHNA, CDR2 SNTAGT. There are 15 residues in the CDR3. After removal of 7 bases from V and 7 bases from J, the junction contained 12 bases not matched to a gene. The CDR3 DNA reads as TGTGCCAGCAAAATTTCGTCGGGGGGGACGAATGAGCAGTTCTTC. It yields the protein CASKISSGGTNEQFF.

This clone was seen a few times. V and J are TRBV5-5 and TRBJ1-2; 9 bases are shared with TRBD1. The CDR3 runs to 14 residues. From germline, CDR1 is SGHKS and CDR2 YYEKEE (reference sequence). Germline trimming cut 4 bases from V and 7 bases from J; bases unmatched to any gene: 8. The CDR3 sequence: CASSPDRGIRGYTF. CDR3 sequence (DNA): TGTGCCAGCAGCCCGGACAGGGGAATTCGTGGCTACACCTTC.

The rearrangement links TRBV7-9 to TRBJ2-3, with a tentative D call TRBD2 (5 bases). Germline CDR1 reads SEHNR; CDR2 reads FQNEAQ (reference sequence). V lost 4 bases, J lost 4 bases, and 18 bases lay in between. This CDR3 has 16 amino acids. CDR3 protein: CASSYDYRHRADTQYF. The CDR3 DNA is TGTGCCAGCAGCTACGACTACCGCCACCGGGCAGATACGCAGTATTTT.

The V and J genes are TRBV29-1 and TRBJ2-3; 10 positions agree with TRBD2. CDR3 length equals 14 residues. V was clipped by 4 bases and J by 3 bases; unmatched bases: 4. CDR1 is SQVTM, CDR2 ANQGSEA, per germline. As DNA, the CDR3 is TGCAGCGTTGCTAGCGGGAGTATAACAGATACGCAGTATTTT. Its protein product is CSVASGSITDTQYF.